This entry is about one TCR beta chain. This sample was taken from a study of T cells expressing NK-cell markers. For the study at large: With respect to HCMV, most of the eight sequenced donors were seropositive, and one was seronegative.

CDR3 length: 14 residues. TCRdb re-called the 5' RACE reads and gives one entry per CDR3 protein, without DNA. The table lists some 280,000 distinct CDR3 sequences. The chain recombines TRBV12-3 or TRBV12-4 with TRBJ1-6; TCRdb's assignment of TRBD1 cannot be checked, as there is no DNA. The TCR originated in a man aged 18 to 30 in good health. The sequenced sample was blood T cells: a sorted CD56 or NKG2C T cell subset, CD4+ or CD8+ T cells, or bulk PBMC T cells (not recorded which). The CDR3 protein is CASSLREFHSPLHF.